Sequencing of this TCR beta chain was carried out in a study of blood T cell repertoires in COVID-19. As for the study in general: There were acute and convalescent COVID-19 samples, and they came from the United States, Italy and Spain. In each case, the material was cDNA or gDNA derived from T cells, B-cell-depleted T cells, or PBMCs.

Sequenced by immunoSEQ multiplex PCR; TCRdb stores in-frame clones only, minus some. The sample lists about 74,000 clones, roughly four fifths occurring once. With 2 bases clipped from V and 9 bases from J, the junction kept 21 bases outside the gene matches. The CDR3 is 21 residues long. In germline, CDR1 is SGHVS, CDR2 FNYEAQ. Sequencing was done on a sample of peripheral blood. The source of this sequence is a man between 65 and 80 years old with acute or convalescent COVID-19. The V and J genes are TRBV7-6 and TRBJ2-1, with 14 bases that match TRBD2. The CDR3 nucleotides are TGTGCCAGCAGCTTAAGGTCCCTAGGGACTAGCGGGGGAGCCAGATCGGCTGAGCAGTTCTTC. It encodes CASSLRSLGTSGGARSAEQFF.